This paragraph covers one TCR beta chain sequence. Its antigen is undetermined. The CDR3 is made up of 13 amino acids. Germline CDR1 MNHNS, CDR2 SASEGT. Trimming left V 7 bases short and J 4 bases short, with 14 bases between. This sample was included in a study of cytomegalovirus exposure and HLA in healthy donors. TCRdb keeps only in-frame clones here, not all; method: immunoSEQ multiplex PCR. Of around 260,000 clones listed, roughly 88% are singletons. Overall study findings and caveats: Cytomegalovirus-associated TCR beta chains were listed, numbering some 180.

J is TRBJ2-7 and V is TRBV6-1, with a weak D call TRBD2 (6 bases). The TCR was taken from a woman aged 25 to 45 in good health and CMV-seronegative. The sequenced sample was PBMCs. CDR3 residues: CASTGAWGYEQYF. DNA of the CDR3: TGTGCCAGCACGGGAGCCTGGGGGTACGAGCAGTACTTC.